The 25 T cell receptor beta chains in this list originate from one sample, sequenced in a study of OX40 agonist ivuxolimab in advanced cancers. Method: immunoSEQ multiplex PCR; TCRdb's copy keeps in-frame clones and lacks some. The sample comprises 70,000 to 85,000 clones, around nine tenths of which are singletons, and under 7.5% rests with the top ten. Sequences were derived from CD4+ or CD8+ T cells sorted from blood, sampled in a trial of the OX40 agonist ivuxolimab. These receptors were taken from an adult with an advanced solid tumor such as melanoma, head and neck, liver or kidney cancer.

The rearrangement uses TRBV15 and TRBJ1-4; D possibly corresponds to TRBD1 (6 bases). The germline V gene has CDR1 LNHNV and CDR2 YYDKDF (reference sequence). With 2 bases removed from V and 15 bases from J, the gap between germline ends came to 25 bases. The CDR3 consists of 16 residues. The DNA for the CDR3 is TGTGCCACCAGCAGAAATGATCCGGGCCCAGAGGGGGGAATGTTTTTT. This translates into CATSRNDPGPEGGMFF.

This clone turned up a few times. The V and J genes are TRBV16 and TRBJ2-2, with 8 bases lining up with TRBD1. V lost 3 bases to trimming and J lost 7 bases; unmatched junction nucleotides: 7. This CDR3 spans 15 amino acids. CDR1 and CDR2 from the germline V gene are KGHSY and FQNENV. CDR3 nucleotide sequence: TGTGCCAGCAGCCATTCGGACAGGGCCGTCGGGGAGCTGTTTTTT. Translated, it gives CASSHSDRAVGELFF.

The chain carries TRBV5-1 and TRBJ2-4; D is perhaps TRBD1 (6 bases). CDR3 length: 14 residues. The germline V gene has CDR1 SGHRS and CDR2 YFSETQ. V was trimmed by 0 bases and J by 5 bases, leaving 9 bases between them. The CDR3 nucleotides are TGCGCCAGCAGCTTGGGGACAGTCCAAAACATTCAGTACTTC. Residues: CASSLGTVQNIQYF.

The chain is built from TRBV9 and TRBJ2-6; the D gene is possibly TRBD1 (5 bases). Germline V lookup: CDR1 SGDLS, CDR2 YYNGEE. The CDR3 is made up of 17 amino acids. Trimming stripped 4 bases from V and 0 bases from J, with 14 bases between. CDR3: CASSSPGSPSGANVLTF. The CDR3 DNA reads as TGTGCCAGCAGCTCGCCAGGGTCACCCTCTGGGGCCAACGTCCTGACTTTC.

J is TRBJ1-6 and V is TRBV7-9; the D gene is possibly TRBD1 (6 bases). Germline CDR1 SEHNR, CDR2 FQNEAQ (reference sequence). Trimming shortened V by 3 bases and J by 9 bases, and 18 bases separated the two germline ends. CDR3 length: 16 residues. This chain's CDR3 is CASSFTGTPGGSPLHF. CDR3 DNA: TGTGCCAGCAGCTTTACCGGGACACCGGGGGGTTCACCCCTCCACTTT.

This sequence joins TRBV5-5 and TRBJ1-1, with 9 bases identical to TRBD1. The germline CDR1 and CDR2 sequences are SGHKS and YYEKEE (reference sequence). V trimming: 3 bases; J trimming: 5 bases; junction bases outside the gene matches: 11. The CDR3 sequence is 16 residues long. The CDR3 DNA follows: TGTGCCAGCAGCTCGGACCCGGGACAGGGTTGGACTGAAGCTTTCTTT. This translates into CASSSDPGQGWTEAFF.

DNA of the CDR3: TGCGCCAGCAGCCAAGAATTCAGATTACAAGGGAATGAGCAGTTCTTC. This gives the protein CASSQEFRLQGNEQFF. The V gene is TRBV4-1, the J gene TRBJ2-1; D gene unclear. This CDR3 is built from 16 residues. The V gene lost 0 bases and the J gene lost 7 bases, with 16 bases spanning the gap. The germline V gene has CDR1 MGHRA and CDR2 YSYEKL.

The genes are TRBV7-8 and TRBJ1-1; TRBD1 is a possible D gene (6 bases). Per germline, CDR1 SGHVS and CDR2 FQNEAQ. CDR3 length equals 14 residues. Trimming took off 3 bases at V and 3 bases at J, with 11 bases between the two ends. The CDR3 DNA sequence: TGTGCCAGCAGCTTTCGGGGGGCGGACACTGAAGCTTTCTTT. It translates to CASSFRGADTEAFF.

The rearrangement uses TRBV13 and TRBJ2-7; the D gene is possibly TRBD2 (5 bases). The CDR3 is made up of 14 amino acids. Germline V lookup: CDR1 PRHDT, CDR2 FYEKMQ (reference sequence). V was trimmed by 4 bases and J by 6 bases, leaving 16 bases between them. CDR3 in amino acids: CASSSTLTEVEQYF. The DNA of the CDR3 is TGTGCCAGCAGCTCTACCTTGACGGAGGTCGAGCAGTACTTC.

The chain carries TRBV25-1 and TRBJ2-1, with 8 bases identical to TRBD2. J was trimmed by 5 bases and V by 7 bases; bases with no gene match: 10. The germline V gene encodes CDR1 MGHDK and CDR2 SYGVNS. CDR3 length equals 15 residues. In DNA form, the CDR3 reads TGTGCCAGCATCCTAAGCGGGAGTATAGACAATGAGCAGTTCTTC. Translating gives CASILSGSIDNEQFF.

The genes are TRBV6-6 and TRBJ2-7; D is uncertain. The CDR3 has 14 residues. V lost 5 bases to trimming and J lost 0 bases, with 11 bases between them. In germline, CDR1 is MNHNY, CDR2 SVGAGI (reference sequence). CDR3 coding DNA: TGTGCCAGCAGTCCCTTGACTGGCTCCTACGAGCAGTACTTC. This translates into CASSPLTGSYEQYF.

The chain joins TRBV5-6 to TRBJ2-7, with D maybe TRBD2 (6 bases). V shed 6 bases and J shed 4 bases, with 26 bases lying between them. The CDR3 is made up of 17 amino acids. The germline V gene has CDR1 SGHDT and CDR2 YYEEEE. CDR3 DNA sequence: TGTGCCAGCACCCTGAGGGAAGCCGGGGCCGGGAGATACGAGCAGTACTTC. It is translated as CASTLREAGAGRYEQYF.

The V gene is TRBV18, the J gene TRBJ2-5; D remains ambiguous. The CDR3 has 15 residues. The germline V and J ends were trimmed by 3 bases and 5 bases, with 16 bases remaining between them. Germline V CDR1 and CDR2: KGHSH, LQKENI. DNA for the CDR3: TGTGCCAGCTCACCGAGACCCCAAGAGCCGGAGACCCAGTACTTC. This gives the protein CASSPRPQEPETQYF.

This chain links TRBV19 with TRBJ2-1; D is uncertain. Germline-derived CDR1 and CDR2 are LNHDA and SQIVND (reference sequence). V lost 2 bases and J lost 3, with 8 bases in between. The CDR3 runs 14 residues. The CDR3 loop reads CASSIPGGYNEQFF. For the CDR3, the DNA is TGTGCCAGTAGTATACCAGGCGGCTACAATGAGCAGTTCTTC. The whole variable domain, filled in from reference TRBV19 and TRBJ2-1, reads DGGITQSPKYLFRKEGQNVTLSCEQNLNHDAMYWYRQDPGQGLRLIYYSQIVNDFQKGDIAEGYSVSREKKESFPLTVTSAQKNPTAFYLCASSIPGGYNEQFFGPGTRLTVL.

The rearrangement joins TRBV5-4 to TRBJ2-5; D call uncertain. The CDR3 loop spans 12 amino acids. Germline-derived CDR1 and CDR2 are SGHNT and YYREEE (reference sequence). V shed 4 bases and J shed 3 bases, with 7 bases lying between them. Here the CDR3 DNA reads TGTGCCAGCAGCACAGAAGAAGAGACCCAGTACTTC. Amino acid sequence: CASSTEEETQYF.

V gene TRBV7-3 combines with J gene TRBJ2-4, with D possibly being TRBD1 (5 bases). Germline CDR1 and CDR2: SGHTA and FQGTGA. Trimming took off 8 bases at V and 0 bases at J, with 14 bases between the two ends. The CDR3 has 15 amino acids. In DNA, the CDR3 is TGTGCCAGCTTTTCAGGGTGTAAAGCCAAAAACATTCAGTACTTC. It yields the protein CASFSGCKAKNIQYF.

V usage is TRBV6-5 and J usage is TRBJ1-2; weak D call: TRBD1 (6 bases). The germline V and J ends were trimmed by 8 bases and 5 bases, with 9 bases remaining between them. Looked up from germline, CDR1 is MNHEY and CDR2 is SVGAGI. The CDR3 is 11 residues long. The CDR3 sequence is CASLRGYGYTF. In DNA, the CDR3 is TGTGCCAGCCTCAGGGGATATGGCTACACCTTC.

The V and J genes are TRBV6-5 and TRBJ2-7, with 8 bases fitting TRBD2. Germline CDR1 is MNHEY and CDR2 is SVGAGI. V gave up 3 bases and J gave up 2 bases; unmatched junction bases: 0. This CDR3 is built from 13 residues. The CDR3 sequence: CASSYSGAYEQYF. The CDR3 DNA reads as TGTGCCAGCAGTTATAGCGGGGCCTACGAGCAGTACTTC.

This chain links TRBV7-9 with TRBJ1-1; TRBD1 might be the D (6 bases). CDR1 is SEHNR and CDR2 is FQNEAQ in the germline V gene (reference sequence). This CDR3 is 14 amino acids long. Between the trimmed V and J ends, which lost 4 bases and 4 bases, there was a span of 13 bases. The CDR3 region is CASSSTQGITEAFF. In DNA, the CDR3 is TGTGCCAGCAGCTCAACTCAGGGGATCACTGAAGCTTTCTTT.

This sequence joins TRBV20-1 and TRBJ2-7; no firm D call. This CDR3 contains 11 residues. CDR1 DFQATT and CDR2 SNEGSKA come from the germline V gene (reference sequence). V shed 2 bases and J shed 3 bases, with 5 bases lying between them. The CDR3 region is CSARNGYEQYF. The CDR3, as DNA: TGCAGTGCTAGAAACGGCTACGAGCAGTACTTC.

Only one count was recorded for this clone. The DNA of the CDR3 is TGTGCCAGTAGTATGTATCGGGGGCTGTACGAGCAGTACTTC. This gives the protein CASSMYRGLYEQYF. The V call is TRBV19, the J call TRBJ2-7; D assignment may be TRBD1 or TRBD2 (6 bases each). The CDR3 is made up of 14 amino acids. Germline V gene sequence: CDR1 LNHDA, CDR2 SQIVND (reference sequence). V was clipped by 3 bases and J by 4 bases, with 13 bases between them.

The chain recombines TRBV27 with TRBJ1-5, with a weak D call TRBD1 (6 bases). The germline V gene encodes CDR1 MNHEY and CDR2 SMNVEV (reference sequence). This CDR3 contains 13 residues. V shed 5 bases and J shed 3 bases, with 8 bases lying between them. This CDR3 is CASSTGINQPQHF. For the CDR3, the DNA is TGTGCCAGCAGTACAGGGATCAATCAGCCCCAGCATTTT.

The V and J genes are TRBV15 and TRBJ2-2; D is possibly TRBD2 (6 bases). This CDR3 spans 14 amino acids. Germline loops: CDR1 LNHNV, CDR2 YYDKDF (reference sequence). Between the trimmed V and J ends, which lost 5 bases and 6 bases, there was a span of 13 bases. CDR3 in DNA: TGTGCCACCAGCTCCCGGGACTTCCCCGGGGAGCTGTTTTTT. It specifies CATSSRDFPGELFF.

The gene calls are TRBV9 and TRBJ1-1; weak D call: TRBD1 (6 bases). The V end was cut by 3 bases, the J end by 10 bases, with 19 bases between. CDR1 and CDR2 from the germline V gene are SGDLS and YYNGEE. The CDR3 is 14 residues long. CDR3: CASSAGDTWGSAFF. The CDR3 nucleotides are TGTGCCAGCAGCGCTGGGGACACCTGGGGGTCAGCTTTCTTT.

The CDR3 sequence: CASSIRGLIYEQYF. CDR3 DNA sequence: TGTGCCAGTAGTATACGAGGACTTATCTACGAGCAGTACTTC. The V and J genes are TRBV19 and TRBJ2-7; the D gene is possibly TRBD2 (5 bases). Germline assignment: CDR1 LNHDA and CDR2 SQIVND (reference sequence). Trimming removed 2 bases from V and 3 bases from J, with 11 bases in between. The CDR3 is 14 residues long.